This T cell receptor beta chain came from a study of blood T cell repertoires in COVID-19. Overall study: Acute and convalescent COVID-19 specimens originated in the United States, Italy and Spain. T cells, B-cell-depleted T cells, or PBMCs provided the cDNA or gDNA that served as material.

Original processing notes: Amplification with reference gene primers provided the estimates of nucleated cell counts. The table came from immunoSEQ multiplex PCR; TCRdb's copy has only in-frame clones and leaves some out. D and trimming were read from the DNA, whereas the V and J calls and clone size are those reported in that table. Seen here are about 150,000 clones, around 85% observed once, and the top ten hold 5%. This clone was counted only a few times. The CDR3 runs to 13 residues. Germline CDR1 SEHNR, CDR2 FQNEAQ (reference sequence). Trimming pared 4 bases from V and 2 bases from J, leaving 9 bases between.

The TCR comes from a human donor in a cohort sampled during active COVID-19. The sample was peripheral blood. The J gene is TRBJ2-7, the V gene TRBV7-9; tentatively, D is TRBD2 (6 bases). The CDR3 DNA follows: TGTGCCAGCAGCTCCTCGGGAGCCTACGAGCAGTACTTC. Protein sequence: CASSSSGAYEQYF.